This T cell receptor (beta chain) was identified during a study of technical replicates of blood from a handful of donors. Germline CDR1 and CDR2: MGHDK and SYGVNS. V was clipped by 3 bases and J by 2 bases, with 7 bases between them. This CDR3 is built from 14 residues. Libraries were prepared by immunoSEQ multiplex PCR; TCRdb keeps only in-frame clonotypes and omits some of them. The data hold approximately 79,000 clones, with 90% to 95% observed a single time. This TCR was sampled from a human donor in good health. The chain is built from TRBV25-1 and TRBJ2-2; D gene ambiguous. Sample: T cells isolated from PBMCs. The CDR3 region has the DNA TGTGCCAGCAGTGACTCCAGAAACACCGGGGAGCTGTTTTTT. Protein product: CASSDSRNTGELFF. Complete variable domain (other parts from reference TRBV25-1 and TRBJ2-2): EADIYQTPRYLVIGTGKKITLECSQTMGHDKMYWYQQDPGMELHLIHYSYGVNSTEKGDLSSESTVSRIRTEHFPLTLESARPSHTSQYLCASSDSRNTGELFFGEGSRLTVL.